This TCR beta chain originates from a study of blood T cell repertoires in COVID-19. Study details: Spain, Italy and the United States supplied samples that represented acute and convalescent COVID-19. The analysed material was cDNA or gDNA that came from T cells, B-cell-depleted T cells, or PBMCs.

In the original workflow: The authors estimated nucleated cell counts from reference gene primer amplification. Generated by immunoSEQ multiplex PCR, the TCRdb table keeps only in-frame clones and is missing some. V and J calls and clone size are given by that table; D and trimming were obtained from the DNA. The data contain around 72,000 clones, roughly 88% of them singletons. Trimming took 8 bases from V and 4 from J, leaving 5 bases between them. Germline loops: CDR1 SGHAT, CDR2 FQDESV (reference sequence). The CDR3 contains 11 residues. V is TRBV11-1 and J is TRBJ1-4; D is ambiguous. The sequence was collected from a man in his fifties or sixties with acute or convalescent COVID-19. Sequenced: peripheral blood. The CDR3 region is CASGHNEKLFF. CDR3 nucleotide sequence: TGTGCCAGCGGCCATAATGAAAAACTGTTTTTT.